The entry below gives a single TCR beta chain sequence along with its context. Antigen specificity is unknown. Here immunoSEQ multiplex PCR was the method, and the copy in TCRdb shows in-frame clones only, minus some. The sample holds about 350,000 clones, about 89% seen once. This sample was included in a study of Ad26.COV2.S vaccination and SARS-CoV-2 variants. Looking at the study overall: Recipients of Ad26.COV2.S got it intramuscularly, once or twice 56 days apart.

Germline V lookup: CDR1 SGHAT, CDR2 FQNNGV. Trimming removed 3 bases from V and 12 bases from J, with 15 bases in between. The CDR3 covers 12 residues. Findings and limits, study-wide: Vaccine recipients showed a spike-specific TCR breadth that was higher than in placebo recipients. People who got the vaccine or the placebo had similar non-spike TCR breadth.

Treatment of the sample: approximately 18 received Ad26.COV2.S at low or high dose, single or two shots; roughly 5 received placebo; per-sample allocation not given. Samples were taken on day 63 after the first vaccine or placebo injection. The TCR originated in a person aged 18 to 65 who received the Ad26.COV2.S COVID-19 vaccine or a placebo. V is TRBV11-2 and J is TRBJ2-7, with a weak D call TRBD2 (6 bases). Here the sequenced sample was peripheral blood, taken in a trial of Ad26.COV2.S vaccine versus placebo. This CDR3 reads CASSFGGNERYF. CDR3 nucleotide sequence: TGTGCCAGCAGCTTTGGAGGGAATGAGAGGTACTTC.